This T cell receptor (beta chain) was profiled in a study of blood T cell repertoires in COVID-19. Study in general: Collection of acute and convalescent COVID-19 samples took place in the United States, Italy and Spain. The analysed material was cDNA or gDNA that came from T cells, B-cell-depleted T cells, or PBMCs.

Original handling: Amplification of reference gene primers was used by the study to estimate nucleated cell counts. TCRdb keeps only in-frame clones here, not all; method: immunoSEQ multiplex PCR. V and J calls plus clone size are reproduced from that table; the DNA served to infer D and trimming. The top ten clones hold around 4.1% of a sample with about 290,000 clones, 70% to 90% of them seen once. The germline V gene encodes CDR1 SQVTM and CDR2 ANQGSEA. The CDR3 is made up of 13 amino acids. The V gene end was trimmed by 6 bases and the J gene end by 4 bases; junction bases not matched to a gene: 8.

The sequence was collected from a woman in her fifties or sixties with active or convalescent COVID-19. The chain couples TRBV29-1 to TRBJ1-2, with 7 bases matching TRBD1. Sequencing was carried out using peripheral blood. CDR3 in amino acids: CSVVTGVAYGYTF. Written as DNA, the CDR3 is TGCAGCGTCGTCACAGGGGTGGCCTATGGCTACACCTTC.